The 21 T cell receptor beta chains given below trace back to one sample, sequenced in a study of blood T cells in healthy people across ages. Together with a sample-barcoded 5' primer, a J-beta primer mix was included in a second PCR lasting about 7 to 11 cycles. TCRdb analysed the 5' RACE reads with MiXCR anew, one entry per CDR3 protein. The sample carries under 850,000 distinct CDR3 sequences, 35% to 40% recorded once. The specimen sequenced was blood. The receptor source for this set is a man between 18 and 29 years old in good health.

At least ten counts were recorded for this clonotype. This chain links TRBV29-1 with TRBJ2-5; D tentatively reads TRBD1 or TRBD2 (6 bases each). Germline CDR1 reads SQVTM; CDR2 reads ANQGSEA. The CDR3 spans 13 residues. V lost 8 bases and J 5 bases, leaving 18 bases between the germline ends. The CDR3 protein is CSPTGGDGETQYF. CDR3 nucleotide sequence: TGCAGCCCCACCGGGGGCGACGGGGAGACCCAGTACTTC.

The chain links TRBV7-9 to TRBJ2-1; 9 bases match TRBD2. Judging by the DNA end, TRBJ2-7 fits better; the J call may be wrong. Germline assignment: CDR1 SEHNR and CDR2 FQNEAQ (reference sequence). The CDR3 sequence is 20 residues long. CDR3 protein: CASSYSVRLAGPRSYNEQYF. The CDR3 DNA is TGTGCCAGCAGCTACTCCGTTAGGCTAGCGGGGCCTCGCTCCTACAATGAGCAGTACTTC.

V usage is TRBV10-3 and J usage is TRBJ2-5, with 14 nucleotides matching TRBD2. Germline lookup yields CDR1 ENHRY and CDR2 SYGVKD. Trimming took 10 bases from V and 11 from J; bases not matched to a gene: 21. The CDR3 has 17 residues. CDR3 sequence (DNA): TGTGCCACCCAGACTAGCGGGGGGGCCAATCTCTACAATGAGCAGTACTTC. Translating it yields CATQTSGGANLYNEQYF.

In this sample, this clonotype turned up a few times. The genes are TRBV7-2 and TRBJ2-1, with 11 bases lining up with TRBD2. The closer fit of TRBJ2-7 to the DNA end suggests the J call may be wrong. This CDR3 comprises 16 residues. The germline CDR1 and CDR2 sequences are SGHTA and FQGNSA. The CDR3 DNA reads TGTGCCAGCAGCTTAGAGCTAGCGGGGGGTTACAATGAGCAGTACTTC. Its translation is CASSLELAGGYNEQYF.

The chain couples TRBV7-9 to TRBJ1-1; 12 bases agree with TRBD1. The CDR3 is 20 amino acids. V was clipped by 5 bases and J by 1 base; unmatched bases: 17. Germline-derived CDR1 and CDR2 are SEHNR and FQNEAQ (reference sequence). DNA for the CDR3: TGTGCCAGCAGCACCAAACCGCCGGGACAGGGGGCGAGTTGGAACACTGAAGCTTTCTTT. It translates to CASSTKPPGQGASWNTEAFF.

V gene TRBV20-1 combines with J gene TRBJ1-2, with TRBD1 as a possible D gene (5 bases). Trimming left V 4 bases short and J 0 bases short, with 15 bases between. Germline V gives CDR1 DFQATT, CDR2 SNEGSKA (reference sequence). The CDR3 totals 15 residues. CDR3 region: CSATHGGASNYGYTF. CDR3 coding DNA: TGCAGTGCTACCCATGGAGGGGCCTCTAACTATGGCTACACCTTC.

CDR3 in amino acids: CASSVTGKTISYEQYF. In nucleotides, the CDR3 is TGTGCCAGCAGTGTGACAGGTAAAACGATCTCCTACGAGCAGTACTTC. This chain connects TRBV6-1 to TRBJ2-7; maybe TRBD1 (6 bases). Deletions cut 4 bases from V and 0 bases from J, with 16 bases between. Germline CDR1 is MNHNS and CDR2 is SASEGT. This CDR3 contains 16 residues.

This clonotype was recorded at least ten times. The rearrangement links TRBV12-3 or TRBV12-4 to TRBJ2-5, with D unclear. This CDR3 is 15 amino acids long. With 7 bases removed from V and 5 bases from J, the gap between germline ends came to 20 bases. The CDR3 DNA sequence: TGTGCCAGCACAACCCAATGGGGTGGACGGGAGACCCAGTACTTC. This encodes CASTTQWGGRETQYF.

CDR3 nucleotide sequence: TGTGCCAGCGGAGGGACAGGGGGGCACGAGCAGTACTTC. Its protein product is CASGGTGGHEQYF. This sequence joins TRBV2 and TRBJ2-7; the match to TRBD1 covers 11 bases. Germline lookup yields CDR1 SNHLY and CDR2 FYNNEI. The length of the CDR3 is 13 residues. V lost 8 bases and J lost 5; bases outside the gene matches: 5. The full variable domain, in which reference TRBV2 and TRBJ2-7 provide the parts outside the CDR3, is EPEVTQTPSHQVTQMGQEVILRCVPISNHLYFYWYRQILGQKVEFLVSFYNNEISEKSEIFDDQFSVERPDGSNFTLKIRSTKLEDSAMYFCASGGTGGHEQYFGPGTRLTVT.

The gene calls are TRBV3-1 and TRBJ2-6; D gene unclear. Germline CDR1 reads LGHDT; CDR2 reads YNNKEL (reference sequence). Trimming shortened V by 0 bases and J by 3 bases, and 6 bases separated the two germline ends. The CDR3 covers 15 residues. The CDR3 DNA follows: TGTGCCAGCAGCCAAGACAGTAATGGGGCCAACGTCCTGACTTTC. It codes for CASSQDSNGANVLTF.

The V call is TRBV14, the J call TRBJ2-6, with D possibly called TRBD1 or TRBD2 (5 bases each). CDR1 SGHDN and CDR2 FVKESK come from the germline V gene. The V end lost 3 bases, the J end lost 9 bases, and 18 bases lay between the germline ends. This CDR3 spans 16 amino acids. The CDR3: CASSHLPGRKGNVLTF. DNA of the CDR3: TGTGCCAGCAGCCACCTCCCGGGGCGAAAGGGCAACGTCCTGACTTTC.

The V and J genes are TRBV28 and TRBJ2-4; 7 bases line up with TRBD2. Germline-derived CDR1 and CDR2 are MDHEN and SYDVKM. V was clipped by 3 bases and J by 3 bases; unmatched bases: 2. The CDR3 has 14 amino acids. The CDR3 DNA reads TGTGCCAGCAGTTTGGGGGGGGACAAAAACATTCAGTACTTC. This sequence encodes CASSLGGDKNIQYF.

The genes are TRBV5-5 and TRBJ2-5; D is perhaps TRBD1 (6 bases). The end of the DNA fits TRBJ2-7 better, so the J call may be wrong. Germline V gene lookup returns CDR1 SGHKS and CDR2 YYEKEE (reference sequence). This CDR3 region has 15 residues. The CDR3 DNA reads as TGTGCCAGCAGCTTATCCGACAGGCGGAGCGGCGAGCAGTACTTC. Amino acid sequence: CASSLSDRRSGEQYF.

This clonotype has only one observation. The chain recombines TRBV6-5 with TRBJ2-7, with 9 nucleotides matching TRBD1. There are 14 residues in the CDR3. Germline lookup yields CDR1 MNHEY and CDR2 SVGAGI. The V segment lost 6 bases and the J segment 2 bases; nucleotides outside the gene matches: 5. CDR3 sequence: CASRPGTGPYEQYF. Written as DNA, the CDR3 is TGTGCCAGCAGGCCCGGGACAGGGCCCTACGAGCAGTACTTC.

The chain couples TRBV4-1 to TRBJ1-2; D unresolved. The germline V gene has CDR1 MGHRA and CDR2 YSYEKL. Trimming shortened V by 3 bases and J by 0 bases, and 14 bases separated the two germline ends. This CDR3 has 16 residues. CDR3 loop: CASSQVTDPSNYGYTF. As DNA, the CDR3 is TGCGCCAGCAGCCAGGTTACAGATCCCTCTAACTATGGCTACACCTTC.

This clonotype was seen a few times. V gene TRBV12-3 or TRBV12-4 combines with J gene TRBJ2-2, with 7 positions matching TRBD2. This CDR3 comprises 13 residues. Germline trimming cut 5 bases from V and 7 bases from J; bases unmatched to any gene: 4. CDR3: CASSPGLDGELFF. CDR3 sequence (DNA): TGTGCCAGCAGTCCCGGACTAGACGGGGAGCTGTTTTTT.

The rearrangement uses TRBV12-3 or TRBV12-4 and TRBJ2-2; 7 positions agree with TRBD1. Germline trimming cut 6 bases from V and 6 bases from J; bases unmatched to any gene: 7. The CDR3 extends over 14 amino acids. CDR3 DNA: TGTGCCAGCAGCCTAACAGGGGCGGCCGGGGAGCTGTTTTTT. Its translation is CASSLTGAAGELFF.

This clonotype showed up many times. J is TRBJ2-3 and V is TRBV9; 12 bases are a match to TRBD2. Germline assignment: CDR1 SGDLS and CDR2 YYNGEE. This CDR3 has 15 residues. Trimming removed 0 bases from V and 5 bases from J; junction bases left unmatched: 1. The CDR3 coding sequence is TGTGCCAGCAGCGTAGGGACTAGCGGGATAGATACGCAGTATTTT. This encodes CASSVGTSGIDTQYF.

This clonotype has a handful of counts. This chain uses TRBV4-1 with TRBJ1-1; no clear D. The CDR3 contains 15 residues. Germline assignment: CDR1 MGHRA and CDR2 YSYEKL. V gave up 0 bases and J gave up 1 base, with 9 bases separating them. CDR3 DNA: TGCGCCAGCAGCCAAGATATCGGAGAGAACACTGAAGCTTTCTTT. This sequence encodes CASSQDIGENTEAFF.

The table lists this clonotype with many counts. The chain recombines TRBV29-1 with TRBJ2-3; D uncertain. Trimming stripped 6 bases from V and 5 bases from J, with 9 bases between. Germline V CDR1 and CDR2: SQVTM, ANQGSEA. The CDR3 extends over 11 amino acids. This chain's CDR3 is CSVPVGDTQYF. The CDR3 DNA follows: TGCAGCGTACCGGTGGGAGATACGCAGTATTTT.

This clonotype was counted only a few times. The chain links TRBV27 to TRBJ2-3; TRBD2 matches at 10 bases. Trimming cost V 4 bases and J 5 bases; bases outside gene matches: 9. This CDR3 contains 16 residues. Germline V CDR1 and CDR2: MNHEY, SMNVEV (reference sequence). The CDR3 DNA sequence: TGTGCCAGCAGTTCGCCAGCGGGGGGGGTTGGAGATACGCAGTATTTT. This encodes CASSSPAGGVGDTQYF.